Listed below are T cell receptor beta chains from one sample, sequenced in a study of blood T cell repertoires in COVID-19. Profiling relied on immunoSEQ multiplex PCR, and the TCRdb table lists in-frame clones only, not all of them. This table holds approximately 190,000 clones, around 89% found once. Sequenced: peripheral blood. These receptors were taken from a man in his forties with active or convalescent COVID-19. Both conserved end residues are part of each CDR3. D genes are given only for firm matches. Rows give clone size only sometimes, using once, few, many, or a class for an expanded clone.

J: TRBJ2-1; V: TRBV4-3; D: TRBD2; size: NA; CDR3: CASSQGLASYSGEQFF; DNA: TGCGCCAGCAGCCAAGGACTAGCATCTTATTCCGGTGAGCAGTTCTTC
J: TRBJ2-1; V: TRBV19; D: TRBD2; size: few; CDR3: CASTTEAGGLYNEQFF; DNA: TGTGCCAGTACTACAGAAGCGGGAGGGCTCTACAATGAGCAGTTCTTC
J: TRBJ1-2; V: TRBV7-2; D: TRBD1; size: NA; CDR3: CASSLGQGDYGYTF; DNA: TGTGCCAGCAGCTTAGGACAGGGAGACTATGGCTACACCTTC
J: TRBJ1-3; V: TRBV19; D: TRBD1; size: few; CDR3: CASRDRGTDTIYF; DNA: TGTGCCAGCCGGGACAGAGGAACTGACACCATATATTTT
J: TRBJ2-7; V: TRBV5-1; D: NA; size: NA; CDR3: CASSFYGAGASYEQYF; DNA: TGCGCCAGCAGCTTTTACGGGGCAGGGGCTTCCTACGAGCAGTACTTC
J: TRBJ1-4; V: TRBV6-5; D: NA; size: few; CDR3: CASSKGTSNEKLFF; DNA: TGTGCCAGCAGTAAGGGGACAAGCAATGAAAAACTGTTTTTT
J: TRBJ1-2; V: TRBV10-3; D: NA; size: NA; CDR3: CAISGWDTGGYGYTF; DNA: TGTGCCATCAGTGGTTGGGACACGGGGGGTTATGGCTACACCTTC
J: TRBJ2-1; V: TRBV5-6; D: NA; size: NA; CDR3: CASSMPLSIWGDEQFF; DNA: TGTGCCAGCAGCATGCCGCTGTCGATTTGGGGGGATGAGCAGTTCTTC
J: TRBJ2-1; V: TRBV28; D: NA; size: NA; CDR3: CASITTKNNEQFF; DNA: TGTGCCAGCATAACTACTAAAAACAATGAGCAGTTCTTC
J: TRBJ2-2; V: TRBV18; D: NA; size: NA; CDR3: CASSPLRPGNTNTGELFF; DNA: TGTGCCAGCTCACCCCTCCGACCGGGAAATACGAACACCGGGGAGCTGTTTTTT
J: TRBJ2-5; V: TRBV12-3/TRBV12-4; D: NA; size: NA; CDR3: CASSLYGGETQYF; DNA: TGTGCCAGCAGTTTATACGGTGGTGAGACCCAGTACTTC
J: TRBJ1-1; V: TRBV5-4; D: TRBD1; size: NA; CDR3: CASSPRGQGHIDLLTEAFF; DNA: TGTGCCAGCAGCCCGAGGGGACAGGGCCATATTGACTTGCTCACTGAAGCTTTCTTT
J: TRBJ1-2; V: TRBV5-4; D: NA; size: NA; CDR3: CASSLGSGRINYGYTF; DNA: TGTGCCAGCAGCTTGGGGAGTGGCAGAATCAACTATGGCTACACCTTC
J: TRBJ1-1; V: TRBV6-4; D: TRBD1; size: NA; CDR3: CASSDRQGNAEAFF; DNA: TGTGCCAGCAGTGATCGACAGGGGAATGCTGAAGCTTTCTTT
J: TRBJ1-1; V: TRBV5-1; D: NA; size: NA; CDR3: CASSLELQTKAFF; DNA: TGCGCCAGCAGCTTGGAGTTGCAGACAAAAGCTTTCTTT
J: TRBJ2-7; V: TRBV19; D: NA; size: NA; CDR3: CASSHGTYEQYF; DNA: TGTGCCAGTAGTCACGGGACCTACGAGCAGTACTTC
J: TRBJ1-3; V: TRBV7-9; D: NA; size: once; CDR3: CASSLLISGNTIYF; DNA: TGTGCCAGCAGCCTGTTAATTTCTGGAAACACCATATATTTT
J: TRBJ2-2; V: TRBV5-1; D: NA; size: NA; CDR3: CASGRDGVSANTGELFF; DNA: TGCGCCAGCGGACGGGATGGGGTCAGCGCGAACACCGGGGAGCTGTTTTTT
J: TRBJ1-6; V: TRBV5-6; D: NA; size: NA; CDR3: CASSHQGSYNSPLHF; DNA: TGTGCCAGCAGCCATCAGGGGTCCTATAATTCACCCCTCCACTTT
J: TRBJ1-5; V: TRBV7-8; D: NA; size: NA; CDR3: CASSQGAASGNQPQHF; DNA: TGTGCCAGCAGCCAAGGGGCCGCGTCAGGCAATCAGCCCCAGCATTTT
J: TRBJ1-4; V: TRBV2; D: NA; size: NA; CDR3: CASSEQGTNEKLFF; DNA: TGTGCCAGCAGTGAGCAGGGAACTAATGAAAAACTGTTTTTT
J: TRBJ1-4; V: TRBV5-1; D: TRBD1; size: NA; CDR3: CASSLAGTGGEKLFF; DNA: TGCGCCAGCAGCTTGGCCGGGACAGGGGGCGAAAAACTGTTTTTT
J: TRBJ1-4; V: TRBV19; D: NA; size: NA; CDR3: CASSIGQGYPSNEKLFF; DNA: TGTGCCAGTAGTATAGGCCAGGGATATCCATCTAATGAAAAACTGTTTTTT
J: TRBJ2-1; V: TRBV4-3; D: NA; size: NA; CDR3: CASSQESLRVNEQFF; DNA: TGCGCCAGCAGCCAAGAATCCCTGCGGGTCAATGAGCAGTTCTTC
J: TRBJ1-5; V: TRBV19; D: TRBD1; size: NA; CDR3: CASHRGQDSNQPQHF; DNA: TGTGCCAGTCACAGGGGACAAGATAGCAATCAGCCCCAGCATTTT
J: TRBJ2-7; V: TRBV5-1; D: TRBD2; size: NA; CDR3: CASSRQTSGRDEQYF; DNA: TGCGCCAGCAGCAGACAGACTAGCGGGAGGGACGAGCAGTACTTC
J: TRBJ1-1; V: TRBV7-9; D: NA; size: NA; CDR3: CASSHRAMNTEAFF; DNA: TGTGCCAGCAGCCACAGGGCTATGAACACTGAAGCTTTCTTT
J: TRBJ1-5; V: TRBV6-4; D: NA; size: few; CDR3: CASSDGAGQPQHF; DNA: TGTGCCAGCAGTGACGGCGCGGGGCAGCCCCAGCATTTT
J: TRBJ2-7; V: TRBV25-1; D: TRBD1; size: NA; CDR3: CASSWDRGVGEQYF; DNA: TGTGCCAGCAGTTGGGACAGGGGAGTAGGGGAGCAGTACTTC
J: TRBJ2-1; V: TRBV15; D: TRBD2; size: NA; CDR3: CATSRDHRLAGNEQFF; DNA: TGTGCCACCAGCAGAGATCATCGACTAGCGGGCAATGAGCAGTTCTTC
J: TRBJ1-3; V: TRBV10-3; D: NA; size: NA; CDR3: CAIRQNGNTIYF; DNA: TGTGCCATCAGACAGAATGGAAACACCATATATTTT
J: TRBJ1-2; V: TRBV5-6; D: NA; size: NA; CDR3: CASSFRRGIEAYGYTF; DNA: TGTGCCAGCAGCTTTAGGCGGGGAATAGAGGCCTATGGCTACACCTTC
J: TRBJ1-4; V: TRBV24-1; D: NA; size: NA; CDR3: CATSVDGQIPHEKLFF; DNA: TGTGCCACCAGTGTTGACGGACAGATCCCCCATGAAAAACTGTTTTTT